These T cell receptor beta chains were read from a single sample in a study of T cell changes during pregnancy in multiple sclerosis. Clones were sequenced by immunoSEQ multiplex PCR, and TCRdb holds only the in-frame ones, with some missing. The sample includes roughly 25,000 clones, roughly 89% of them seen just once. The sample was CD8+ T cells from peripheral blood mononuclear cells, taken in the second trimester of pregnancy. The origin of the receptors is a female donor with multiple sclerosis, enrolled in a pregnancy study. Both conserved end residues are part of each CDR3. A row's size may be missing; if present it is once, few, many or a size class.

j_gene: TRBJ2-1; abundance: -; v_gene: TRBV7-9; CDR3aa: CASSPKRLAGGPFFYEQFF
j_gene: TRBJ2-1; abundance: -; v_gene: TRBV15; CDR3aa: CATSRDPSGSIYNEQFF
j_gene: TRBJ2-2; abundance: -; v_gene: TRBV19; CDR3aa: CASQGVGDTGELFF
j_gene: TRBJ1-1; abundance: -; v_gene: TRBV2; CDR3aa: CASSDPGLEAFF
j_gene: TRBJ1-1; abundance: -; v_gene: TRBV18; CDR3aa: CASSLSPRNTEAFF
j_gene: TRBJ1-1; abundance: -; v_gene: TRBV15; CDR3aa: CATLGQGYSAFF
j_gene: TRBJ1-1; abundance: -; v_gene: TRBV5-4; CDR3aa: CASRRGGLSTEAFF
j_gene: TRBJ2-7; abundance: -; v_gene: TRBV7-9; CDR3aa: CASSYPSATGVYEQYF
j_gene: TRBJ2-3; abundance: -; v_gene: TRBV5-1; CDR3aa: CASSLDHIGDTQYF
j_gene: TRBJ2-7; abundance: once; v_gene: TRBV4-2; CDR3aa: CASSQDLAGASYEQYF
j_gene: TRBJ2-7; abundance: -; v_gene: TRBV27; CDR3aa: CASRDSYYEQYF
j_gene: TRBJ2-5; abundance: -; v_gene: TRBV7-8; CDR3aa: CASSLISGRGQETQYF
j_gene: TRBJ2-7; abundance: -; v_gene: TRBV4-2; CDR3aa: CASSLRPSTGYRGNEQYF